This T cell receptor (beta chain) was documented in a study of long-term antiretroviral therapy in people with HIV. Study information: In the earliest collections, sampling predates the 2015 immediate-ART recommendation by about a decade.

Germline values: CDR1 SGHTA, CDR2 FQGNSA. V lost 5 bases and J lost 5, with 18 bases in between. The CDR3 has 16 residues. Findings and caveats of the study: Clones that had undergone expansion before ART dominated the repertoire at all time points. The study found that diversity rose after ART but stayed below transplant donor controls.

An immunoSEQ assay, version v3.0, was performed at survey level. Method: immunoSEQ multiplex PCR; TCRdb's copy keeps in-frame clones and lacks some. The table includes about 8,500 clones, roughly 84% detected once. Details on this clone: The target antigen is unknown.

Sample: unsorted PBMCs, taken 0.3 years before starting antiretroviral therapy. The sequence derives from a man younger than 45 with HIV. V and J are TRBV7-2 and TRBJ2-2; perhaps TRBD1 as D (6 bases). In DNA, the CDR3 is TGTGCCAGCAGCCGCTGGGACACCGGAAGAACCGGGGAGCTGTTTTTT. Translation: CASSRWDTGRTGELFF. The variable domain in full, with the rest retrieved from reference TRBV7-2 and TRBJ2-2, is GAGVSQSPSNKVTEKGKDVELRCDPISGHTALYWYRQSLGQGLEFLIYFQGNSAPDKSGLPSDRFSAERTGGSVSTLTIQRTQQEDSAVYLCASSRWDTGRTGELFFGEGSRLTVL.